The 23 T cell receptor beta chains reported below all come from one sample, sequenced in a study of neurological immune-mediated disorders. TCRdb independently ran MiXCR on the 5' RACE reads; one entry per CDR3 protein. Among some 80,000 distinct CDR3 sequences listed, around 4.7% were seen once. The time point: longitudinal time-point 3. Sequenced input: PBMCs. All receptors come from an older woman with multiple sclerosis.

This clonotype was detected ten times or more. V is TRBV15 and J is TRBJ2-7, with a possible D match to TRBD2 (7 bases). Germline V gives CDR1 LNHNV, CDR2 YYDKDF (reference sequence). Between the trimmed V and J ends, which lost 4 bases and 5 bases, there was a span of 18 bases. This CDR3 contains 15 residues. CDR3 sequence reads: CATSNPRGGDDEQYF. The DNA for the CDR3 is TGTGCCACCAGCAACCCGAGGGGGGGCGACGACGAGCAGTACTTC.

This clonotype came up many times. CDR3 bases: TGCAGTGCTAGAGTCGGGTCCTCCTACAATGAGCAGTTCTTC. Protein sequence: CSARVGSSYNEQFF. The gene calls are TRBV20-1 and TRBJ2-1; D ambiguous. CDR3 length equals 14 residues. CDR1 is DFQATT and CDR2 is SNEGSKA in the germline V gene (reference sequence). V gave up 1 base and J gave up 0 bases, with 7 bases separating them.

This clonotype came up many times. This chain joins TRBV5-1 and TRBJ2-2; no clear D. V dropped 2 bases and J dropped 4 bases, with 12 bases sitting between them. This CDR3 is built from 15 residues. Germline values: CDR1 SGHRS, CDR2 YFSETQ. The CDR3 loop is CASSFLRSTTGELFF. In nucleotides, the CDR3 is TGCGCCAGCAGCTTTCTCCGGTCCACCACCGGGGAGCTGTTTTTT.

This clonotype was seen ten or more times. The chain employs TRBV6-5 and TRBJ2-5; no clear D. CDR1 is MNHEY and CDR2 is SVGAGI in the germline V gene. Trimming stripped 0 bases from V and 5 bases from J, with 13 bases between. The CDR3 is made up of 15 amino acids. The CDR3 DNA reads TGTGCCAGCAGTTACTCCTACAGCCGGGTGGAGACCCAGTACTTC. It is translated as CASSYSYSRVETQYF.

This clonotype was found many times. This chain connects TRBV29-1 to TRBJ2-2; 13 nucleotides match TRBD2. The CDR3 loop spans 17 amino acids. V lost 4 bases and J lost 0; bases outside the gene matches: 5. The V gene's germline CDR1 is SQVTM and CDR2 ANQGSEA. CDR3 amino acids: CSVGTTSGGTNTGELFF. CDR3 nucleotide sequence: TGCAGCGTTGGCACGACTAGCGGGGGGACGAACACCGGGGAGCTGTTTTTT.

The rearrangement uses TRBV12-2 and TRBJ2-2; the D call of TRBD1 is as the table states it, not checked on the DNA. TRBV12-2 is reported as a pseudogene. This CDR3 region has 14 residues. The CDR3 DNA is TGTGCAAGTCGACCCGCAGGGGACACCGGGGAGCTGTTTTTT. This sequence encodes CASRPAGDTGELFF.

This clonotype was observed at least ten times. This chain connects TRBV10-2 to TRBJ1-2; TRBD1 aligns across 12 bases. Germline loops: CDR1 WSHSY, CDR2 SAAADI. The CDR3 is made up of 15 amino acids. With 1 base clipped from V and 8 bases from J, the junction kept 5 bases outside the gene matches. The CDR3 loop reads CASSELKGQGAGYTF. The CDR3 DNA follows: TGCGCCAGCAGTGAGTTAAAGGGACAGGGGGCAGGCTACACCTTC.

There are many counts of this clonotype. The chain joins TRBV18 to TRBJ1-2, with unresolved D. CDR3 length equals 13 residues. The V end lost 0 bases, the J end lost 4 bases, and 6 bases lay between the germline ends. Germline V CDR1 and CDR2: KGHSH, LQKENI. CDR3 protein: CASSPPDGYGYTF. The CDR3 nucleotides are TGTGCCAGCTCACCACCGGACGGCTATGGCTACACCTTC.

This clonotype was picked up many times. The chain carries TRBV12-3 or TRBV12-4 and TRBJ1-5, with D possibly being TRBD1 (6 bases). The CDR3 spans 15 residues. The ends were cut back, 3 bases at V and 1 base at J, with 10 bases in the middle. CDR3 residues: CASSLGARSNQPQHF. The CDR3 region has the DNA TGTGCCAGCAGTTTGGGGGCCAGGAGCAATCAGCCCCAGCATTTT.

This clonotype was found many times. V and J are TRBV28 and TRBJ2-7; D unresolved. The V end was cut by 8 bases, the J end by 5 bases, with 13 bases between. The CDR3 runs 12 residues. From germline, CDR1 is MDHEN and CDR2 SYDVKM. The CDR3 is CASSERRDEQYF. The CDR3 DNA follows: TGTGCCAGCTCAGAGAGAAGGGACGAGCAGTACTTC.

This clonotype was seen at least ten times. V usage is TRBV9 and J usage is TRBJ2-5; D is possibly TRBD1 or TRBD2 (6 bases each). The CDR3 sequence is 17 residues long. Trimming stripped 0 bases from V and 0 bases from J, with 15 bases between. Looked up from germline, CDR1 is SGDLS and CDR2 is YYNGEE. The CDR3 reads CASSVGPRGQNQETQYF. DNA of the CDR3: TGTGCCAGCAGCGTAGGCCCCCGGGGGCAGAACCAAGAGACCCAGTACTTC.

This clonotype was observed many times. The chain has TRBV7-2 and TRBJ2-7; D may be TRBD1 (6 bases). CDR1 is SGHTA, CDR2 FQGNSA, per germline. V was shortened by 5 bases and J by 3 bases, with 11 bases between the two germline ends. The CDR3 length is 13 residues. CDR3 loop: CASSLGQNYEQYF. The CDR3 coding sequence is TGTGCCAGCAGCCTGGGACAAAACTACGAGCAGTACTTC.

In this sample, this clonotype turned up many times. The gene calls are TRBV28 and TRBJ1-6, with D tentatively TRBD1 (5 bases). The CDR3 sequence is 15 residues long. Germline V lookup: CDR1 MDHEN, CDR2 SYDVKM. V was clipped by 6 bases and J by 10 bases, with 19 bases between them. The CDR3 here is CASSPATGTRSPLHF. The CDR3 DNA follows: TGTGCCAGCAGCCCCGCGACGGGGACGAGATCACCCCTCCACTTT.

At least ten counts were recorded for this clonotype. The chain joins TRBV5-1 to TRBJ2-7; 10 nucleotides agree with TRBD1. With 5 bases clipped from V and 1 base from J, the junction kept 6 bases outside the gene matches. This CDR3 is 15 amino acids long. Germline lookup yields CDR1 SGHRS and CDR2 YFSETQ. CDR3 sequence: CASSPPGQGSYEQYF. The CDR3 DNA is TGCGCCAGCAGTCCGCCGGGACAGGGGTCCTACGAGCAGTACTTC.

This clonotype appeared many times. The CDR3 nucleotides read TGTGCCAGCAGGCAGACCGCTCTAGCGGGGGGGGGGACAGATACGCAGTATTTT. It translates to CASRQTALAGGGTDTQYF. The rearrangement uses TRBV28 and TRBJ2-3; 12 bases align to TRBD2. The CDR3 has 18 residues. J gave up 3 bases and V 6 bases, and 13 bases lay outside the gene matches. CDR1 MDHEN and CDR2 SYDVKM come from the germline V gene.

This clonotype showed up just a few times. This chain links TRBV6-1 with TRBJ1-2; no reliable D call. Looked up from germline, CDR1 is MNHNS and CDR2 is SASEGT. V lost 5 bases and J 2 bases, leaving 15 bases between the germline ends. This CDR3 region has 15 residues. DNA for the CDR3: TGTGCCAGCAGTTATACAGTGGGCGTCAACTATGGCTACACCTTC. Protein product: CASSYTVGVNYGYTF.

This clonotype came up many times. This chain uses TRBV20-1 with TRBJ1-2; TRBD1 matches 9 bases. This CDR3 contains 12 residues. V gave up 6 bases and J gave up 8 bases; unmatched junction bases: 7. Germline V CDR1 and CDR2: DFQATT, SNEGSKA (reference sequence). Here the CDR3 reads CSAPGTGKGYTF. DNA for the CDR3: TGCAGTGCACCCGGGACAGGGAAAGGCTACACCTTC.

This clonotype was observed many times. This chain links TRBV5-1 with TRBJ2-7, with a tentative D call TRBD1 (6 bases). CDR1 is SGHRS and CDR2 is YFSETQ in the germline V gene. Trimming removed 3 bases at V and 6 bases at J, with 16 bases between. The CDR3 runs to 14 residues. DNA of the CDR3: TGCGCCAGCAGCTCCCGGACAGCAGAAAGCGAGCAGTACTTC. Protein sequence: CASSSRTAESEQYF.

This clonotype was recorded many times. The chain employs TRBV7-2 and TRBJ1-6, with D possibly being TRBD1 (5 bases). Trimming cost V 1 base and J 8 bases, with 15 bases left between them. In germline, CDR1 is SGHTA, CDR2 FQGNSA. The CDR3 length is 16 residues. In DNA form, the CDR3 reads TGTGCCAGCAGCTTAGACGGTCAGGGTTTGGATTCACCCCTCCACTTT. Protein product: CASSLDGQGLDSPLHF.

This clonotype was seen at least ten times. V gene TRBV5-1 combines with J gene TRBJ2-1; tentatively, D is TRBD1 (7 bases). The germline CDR1 and CDR2 sequences are SGHRS and YFSETQ. With 4 bases removed from V and 7 bases from J, the gap between germline ends came to 12 bases. This CDR3 comprises 13 residues. In DNA form, the CDR3 reads TGCGCCAGCAGCAGGACAGGAGGGAATGAGCAGTTCTTC. Encoded protein: CASSRTGGNEQFF.

The sample holds many counts of this clonotype. The rearrangement uses TRBV20-1 and TRBJ2-7; D is unclear. V gave up 1 base and J gave up 4 bases, with 11 bases separating them. CDR1 is DFQATT, CDR2 SNEGSKA, per germline (reference sequence). The CDR3 runs 13 residues. CDR3 nucleotide sequence: TGCAGTGCTAGAGTGGGGAACTTGTACGAGCAGTACTTC. Protein sequence: CSARVGNLYEQYF.

This clonotype appeared a few times. This may be a read error, as it is one base from a much larger clone. The chain joins TRBV29-1 to TRBJ1-1; D remains unclear. The CDR3 totals 11 residues. CDR1 and CDR2 (germline): SQVTM, ANQGSEA. CDR3 residues: CGVEERDEAFF. CDR3 nucleotide sequence: TGCGGCGTTGAAGAACGAGATGAAGCTTTCTTT.

This clonotype was found many times. The chain is built from TRBV7-9 and TRBJ2-1; no definite D call. The CDR3 has 15 residues. Germline-derived CDR1 and CDR2 are SEHNR and FQNEAQ (reference sequence). V dropped 2 bases and J dropped 2 bases, with 10 bases sitting between them. CDR3 nucleotides: TGTGCCAGCAGCTTACGAGGAGAGACCTACAATGAGCAGTTCTTC. This translates into CASSLRGETYNEQFF.